This TCR beta chain stems from a study of blood T cell repertoires in COVID-19. Germline CDR1 LNHDA, CDR2 SQIVND (reference sequence). The CDR3 runs to 16 residues. The V end lost 3 bases, the J end lost 1 base, and 13 bases lay between the germline ends. Method: immunoSEQ multiplex PCR; TCRdb's copy keeps in-frame clones and lacks some. Of just under 30,000 clones listed, 70% to 90% are singletons. V gene TRBV19 combines with J gene TRBJ1-5; maybe TRBD1 (5 bases). Sequencing input: peripheral blood. This clonotype was sampled from a human donor with active COVID-19. The donor label of this sample is uncertain. The CDR3 loop is CASSMRQGGSNQPQHF. The DNA of the CDR3 is TGTGCCAGTAGTATGCGTCAGGGTGGGAGCAATCAGCCCCAGCATTTT.